Listed below are T cell receptor beta chains from one sample, sequenced in a study of shared clonotypes between healthy human individuals. The protocol was immunoSEQ multiplex PCR, while the TCRdb copy is restricted to in-frame clones and leaves out a portion. Of 2 million to 3 million clones in the sample, roughly 93% are singletons; the top ten hold more than 0.35%. The sample was naive CD4+ T cells from PBMCs. These receptors all stem from a man between 18 and 29 years old in good health. Some clones in this sample may be carry-over from other donors' samples. CDR3s include the opening cysteine and the closing phenylalanine or tryptophan. Fields, in order: CDR3 length, J gene, clone size, V gene, D gene, CDR3 DNA, CDR3 protein. The D gene is left open where the match is weak. Some rows have no size entry. The others give once, few or many, or a class for an expanded clone.

>15|TRBJ2-7|-|TRBV4-1|TRBD1
TGCGCCAGCAGCCCACCGGGACAGACTAACTACGAGCAGTACTTC
CASSPPGQTNYEQYF
>13|TRBJ1-2|-|TRBV28|-
TGTGCCAGCAGTTTCCAATCTGGGGTTGGCTACACCTTC
CASSFQSGVGYTF
>15|TRBJ2-5|-|TRBV15|-
TGTGCCACCAGCCCGACCTACCAACCCGCAGAGACCCAGTACTTC
CATSPTYQPAETQYF
>12|TRBJ2-1|-|TRBV4-3|TRBD2
TGCGCCAGCAGCCAGGCGGGAGCCCCGCAGTTCTTC
CASSQAGAPQFF
>16|TRBJ2-4|-|TRBV7-2|-
TGTGCCAGCAGCCACCTGCTAGGAGGGCGAAGGGACATTCAGTACTTC
CASSHLLGGRRDIQYF
>14|TRBJ2-4|-|TRBV2|-
TGTGCCAGCAGCCTTGGGGGAGCCAAAAACATTCAGTACTTC
CASSLGGAKNIQYF
>13|TRBJ2-7|once|TRBV4-1|-
TGCGCCAGCAGCCAAGTCGAAACCTACGAGCAGTACTTC
CASSQVETYEQYF
>15|TRBJ2-1|-|TRBV7-2|-
TGTGCCAGCAGCTTAGCGGGAGTATCCTACAATGAGCAGTTCTTC
CASSLAGVSYNEQFF
>14|TRBJ2-7|-|TRBV2|-
TGTGCCAGCAGCCTACTAGGGTGGCGCTACGAGCAGTACTTC
CASSLLGWRYEQYF
>15|TRBJ1-3|-|TRBV19|-
TGTGCCAGTAGTCGGGACCGCTCGTCTGGAAACACCATATATTTT
CASSRDRSSGNTIYF
>13|TRBJ2-2|-|TRBV2|-
TGTGCCAGCAGATACTACGGCACCGGGGAGCTGTTTTTT
CASRYYGTGELFF
>16|TRBJ2-1|-|TRBV9|-
TGTGCCAGCAGCGCCTACGGGAGAGCGGTCTACAATGAGCAGTTCTTC
CASSAYGRAVYNEQFF
>11|TRBJ2-1|-|TRBV28|-
TGTGCCAGCGGCCGCCTCAGGGAGCAGTTCTTC
CASGRLREQFF
>21|TRBJ1-1|-|TRBV4-3|-
TGCGCCAGCAGCCAAGAAATTTACTCGCCTAGCCCCCGTGGCGGGTTGGTTGAAGCTTTCTTT
CASSQEIYSPSPRGGLVEAFF
>15|TRBJ2-6|-|TRBV15|-
TGTGCCACCAGCAGAGTAGACCCGGGGGCCAACGTCCTGACTTTC
CATSRVDPGANVLTF
>12|TRBJ1-5|-|TRBV6-6|-
TGTGCCAGCTATGGGGGTGGTCAGCCCCAGCATTTT
CASYGGGQPQHF
>16|TRBJ2-7|-|TRBV5-4|TRBD2
TGTGCCAGCAGCTTTGGTGCTAGCGGGAGACTTTACGAGCAGTACTTC
CASSFGASGRLYEQYF
>17|TRBJ1-5|-|TRBV28|-
TGTGCCAGCATCCCAAATCAGGGCCGGGAGCGCGATCAGCCCCAGCATTTT
CASIPNQGRERDQPQHF
>15|TRBJ2-3|-|TRBV5-1|TRBD1
TGCGCCAGCAGCCCAGGACAGGCCCGCACAGATACGCAGTATTTT
CASSPGQARTDTQYF
>13|TRBJ2-3|-|TRBV11-3|-
TGTGCCAGCAGCTTACGGGGCACAGATACGCAGTATTTT
CASSLRGTDTQYF
>13|TRBJ1-2|-|TRBV29-1|-
-
CSVAQTLNYGCTF
>16|TRBJ1-2|-|TRBV6-5|TRBD1
TGTGCCAGCAGTTATTCAGGGACAGGATCATCGTATGGCTACACCTTC
CASSYSGTGSSYGYTF
>15|TRBJ1-1|few|TRBV28|TRBD1
TGTGCCAGCAGTTTATGGGGACAGATGAACACTGAAGCTTTCTTT
CASSLWGQMNTEAFF
>15|TRBJ2-1|-|TRBV9|TRBD1
TGTGCCAGCAGCACAGGGGTGGTGGCGTACAATGAGCAGTTCTTC
CASSTGVVAYNEQFF
>14|TRBJ1-4|-|TRBV15|-
TGTGCCACCAGCAGAGACAGGGTGGATGAAAAACTGTTTTTT
CATSRDRVDEKLFF
>14|TRBJ1-1|few|TRBV2|-
TGTGCCAGCAGTGTGGAAGGTCGTGGCACTGAAGCTTTCTTT
CASSVEGRGTEAFF
>16|TRBJ2-2|-|TRBV18|TRBD2
TGTGCCAGCTCACCACCCCGGGAGGGAAGAACCGGGGAGCTGTTTTTT
CASSPPREGRTGELFF
>15|TRBJ1-1|-|TRBV2|-
TGTGCCAGCAGTGAACAGGGGACGATGAACACTGAAGCTTTCTTT
CASSEQGTMNTEAFF
>15|TRBJ2-2|-|TRBV9|TRBD1
TGTGCCAGCAGCCCACGGACAGGGGTAAAGGGGGAGCTGTTTTTT
CASSPRTGVKGELFF
>12|TRBJ1-1|-|TRBV5-8|-
TGTGCCAGCAGAAGAAACCCCACTGAAGCTTTCTTT
CASRRNPTEAFF
>12|TRBJ2-4|-|TRBV9|-
TGCCAGTCAGTTCTAGCCAAAAACATTCAGTACTTC
CQSVLAKNIQYF
>14|TRBJ1-1|-|TRBV7-9|TRBD1
TGTGCCAGCAGCTTGGGACAGGTCAACACTGAAGCTTTCTTT
CASSLGQVNTEAFF
>15|TRBJ1-4|few|TRBV5-5|-
TGTGCCAGCAGCGCCCAGACTAGGGCTAATGAAAAACTGTTTTTT
CASSAQTRANEKLFF
>15|TRBJ2-5|-|TRBV2|-
TGTGCCAGCAGTGAGCTTTCTTGGTACCAAGAGACCCAGTACTTC
CASSELSWYQETQYF
>17|TRBJ2-7|-|TRBV4-2|-
TGTGCCAGCAGCCAAGGGAGGCGTGGGAGTGGGTCCTACGAGCAGTACTTC
CASSQGRRGSGSYEQYF
>17|TRBJ2-1|once|TRBV29-1|TRBD2
TGCAGCGTTACGCCCGGGACTAGCGGGAGAAGGGGCAATGAGCAGTTCTTC
CSVTPGTSGRRGNEQFF
>17|TRBJ2-3|-|TRBV9|TRBD2
TGTGCCAGCACCCCTCCCCCCGGGACTAGCGGATTCGATACGCAGTATTTT
CASTPPPGTSGFDTQYF
>19|TRBJ2-1|-|TRBV4-1|TRBD2
TGCGCCAGCAGCCAAGAACCATCCGGGACTAGCGGGAATTACAATGAGCAGTTCTTC
CASSQEPSGTSGNYNEQFF
>13|TRBJ1-1|-|TRBV6-4|-
TGTGCCAGCAGTGACTTGACAGGCGCTGAAGCTTTCTTT
CASSDLTGAEAFF
>16|TRBJ1-3|-|TRBV7-8|-
TGTGCCAGCAGCCGCGGACCCGCGATCTCTGGAAACACCATATATTTT
CASSRGPAISGNTIYF
>17|TRBJ2-7|-|TRBV27|-
TGTGCCAGCAGTTTACGGGGCTCTGGGGACTCCTCCTACGAGCAGTACTTC
CASSLRGSGDSSYEQYF
>13|TRBJ2-7|once|TRBV6-1|TRBD2
TGTGCCACCAGGAGGCGGGAGGCCTACGAGCAGTACTTC
CATRRREAYEQYF
>14|TRBJ2-1|-|TRBV2|-
TGTGCCAGCAGTGAGACGGGCCGGGTCAATGAGCAGTTCTTC
CASSETGRVNEQFF
>14|TRBJ1-6|once|TRBV6-5|TRBD1
TGTGCCAGCAGTCCGGACAGGTTAAGCTCACCCCTCCACTTT
CASSPDRLSSPLHF
>14|TRBJ2-5|once|TRBV27|-
TGTGCCAGCAGAACAAGACTGGGAAGAGAGACCCAGTACTTC
CASRTRLGRETQYF
>13|TRBJ1-2|-|TRBV28|-
TGTGCCAGCAGTACCCCAAATAACTATGGCTACACCTTC
CASSTPNNYGYTF
>16|TRBJ1-2|once|TRBV7-2|-
TGTGCCAGCAGCTCCGGGCGGGACGGAAGAACCTATGGCTACACCTTC
CASSSGRDGRTYGYTF
>10|TRBJ2-1|-|TRBV29-1|-
TGCAGCGTTGGGAACAATGAGCAGTTCTTC
CSVGNNEQFF
>18|TRBJ2-7|-|TRBV6-1|TRBD2
TGTGCCAGCAGTGAAAACCTAGCGGGTCGCGAGAGCTCCTACGAGCAGTACTTC
CASSENLAGRESSYEQYF
>14|TRBJ2-2|-|TRBV7-2|-
TGTGCCAGCAGCTTAGTGTTTGCGGTCGGGGAGCTGTTTTTT
CASSLVFAVGELFF
>14|TRBJ2-7|-|TRBV27|TRBD2
TGTGCCAGCAGAGGTAGCGGGAGGGCCGGCGAGCAGTACTTC
CASRGSGRAGEQYF
>14|TRBJ1-1|-|TRBV9|TRBD1
TGTGCCAGCAGCGTAGGACAGGGCCACACTGAAGCTTTCTTT
CASSVGQGHTEAFF
>14|TRBJ1-3|-|TRBV29-1|TRBD1
TGCAGCGTTGTAGGGGGCTACTCTGGAAACACCATATATTTT
CSVVGGYSGNTIYF
>17|TRBJ2-1|-|TRBV4-1|-
TGCGCCAGCAGCCAAGAAGATCCCCAAAGCTCCTACAATGAGCAGTTCTTC
CASSQEDPQSSYNEQFF